This TCR beta chain was retrieved from a study of T cells in Graves' hyperthyroidism and ophthalmopathy. This clonotype was observed at least ten times. Its antigen remains unknown. Each diagnosis drew on symptoms, thyroxine, TRAb, thyroid ultrasound and orbital computed tomography findings. The CDR3 regions of TCR beta were amplified from RNA transcripts. During a first-round RT-PCR of the TCR CDR3, the HTBI primer set was used. TCRdb called the multiplex PCR reads again in MiXCR, with one record for every CDR3 protein. The sample includes 600,000 to 700,000 distinct CDR3 sequences, about 14% of them seen just once. Whole-study results and caveats: Most expanded thyroid clonotypes above 0.001 also appeared in blood.

This CDR3 is 14 amino acids long. The ends lost 4 bases at V and 1 base at J; junction bases unmatched: 1. V is TRBV12-3 or TRBV12-4 and J is TRBJ2-5; 9 bases agree with TRBD2. This sequence was found in a woman between 40 and 55 years old with Graves' ophthalmopathy. What was sequenced was blood. The CDR3 spells CASSWGLAQETQYF. Here the CDR3 DNA reads TGTGCCAGCAGTTGGGGACTAGCCCAAGAGACCCAGTACTTC.